This TCR beta chain stems from a study of beta chain features in type 1 diabetes. The CDR3 loop spans 11 amino acids. CDR1 LNHNV and CDR2 YYDKDF come from the germline V gene (reference sequence). Trimming left V 1 base short and J 5 bases short, with 2 bases between. Findings of the study overall: Patients' naive, central memory and regulatory TCRB repertoires appeared more alike than those of healthy donors. The study found moderately but significantly shorter TCRB CDR3s in all four CD4+ subsets of Type 1 diabetes patients.

Central memory, naive, regulatory and stem cell-like memory CD4+ cells were sorted by CD45RO/CCR7/CD25/CD127/CD95/CD27. Populations isolated by sorting all had purity greater than 95%. About this clone: The antigen remains undetermined.

cDNA synthesis used the whole RNA isolate, giving expressed TCRB sequences. Using immunoSEQ multiplex PCR, the repertoire was profiled, and TCRdb retains in-frame clones only, with some absent. This repertoire shows 430,000 or so clones, approximately 10% found once; its top ten account for roughly 0.046%. The sample taken for sequencing was naive CD4+ T cells from blood. The chain has TRBV15 and TRBJ2-5; D is uncertain. This TCR derives from a woman aged 18-29 years in good health. CDR3: CATSRAETQYF. In nucleotides, the CDR3 is TGTGCCACCAGCAGAGCTGAGACCCAGTACTTC.